The following is a T cell receptor (beta chain) sequence with its context. Its antigen remains undetermined. Per-base qualities were not stored, and no clone one base away is much larger. Libraries were built with the immunoSEQ multiplex PCR assay. Drawn from immuneACCESS, this table holds only the in-frame rearrangements with V and J called that TCRdb kept. Clones are partly lost; checked studies trace under half to an unresolved V gene and leave the rest unexplained. Within this sample are about 55,000 clones, with nearly 90% of them counted one time only. The ten largest clones capture 3.5% to 4.5% of the sample. These data come from a study of control samples from healthy donors and cancer patients (TCRdb year 2020). From the cysteine through the phenylalanine, the CDR3 covers 18 amino acids. Only the CDR3 region is kept as DNA, spanning 54 bases read in frame from base 1. Via the germline V gene, CDR1 is SGDLS and CDR2 YYNGEE. Trimming at the junction amounts to 4 bases on V and 0 bases on J, and the germline ends lie 20 bases apart.

Rearrangement joined TRBV9 to TRBJ2-1; 6 matching bases give a weak D call of TRBD1. The material sequenced was blood. The TCR was taken from a man aged 50 or older in good health. The CDR3 corresponds to CASSRKTGTPSSYNEQFF. Read as DNA, the sequence is TGTGCCAGCAGCCGGAAGACTGGGACACCAAGCTCCTACAATGAGCAGTTCTTC.